These 3 T cell receptor beta chains originate from one sample sequenced in a study of blood T cell repertoires in COVID-19. This table comes from immunoSEQ multiplex PCR, and its TCRdb copy is limited to in-frame clones, with some not included. The sample includes some 160,000 clones, about 89% of them seen just once. The sequenced material came from peripheral blood. These receptors originate from a man between 60 and 75 years old with acute or convalescent COVID-19.

The V and J genes are TRBV7-2 and TRBJ2-5, with 10 nucleotides matching TRBD2. Losses at the gene ends were 7 bases for V and 5 bases for J; bases not matched to a gene: 4. The CDR3 is 13 residues long. Germline lookup yields CDR1 SGHTA and CDR2 FQGNSA. The CDR3 DNA sequence: TGTGCCAGCAAGCGGGGGGGCGCGGAGACCCAGTACTTC. Translating it yields CASKRGGAETQYF.

As regards this clone: One junction end does not reproduce the germline sequence, and a read error may be involved. The rearrangement links TRBV15 to TRBJ1-4; 9 nucleotides align to TRBD1. Germline V CDR1 and CDR2: LNHNV, YYDKDF (reference sequence). CDR3 length: 16 residues. The CDR3 loop is CATSRDPTGGNVKLFF. For the CDR3, the DNA is TGTGCCACCAGCAGAGATCCTACAGGGGGCAATGTAAAACTGTTTTTT.

The CDR3 nucleotides are TGTGCCACCAGCAGGCCCAGGGAGAACACTGAAGCTTTCTTT. Translated: CATSRPRENTEAFF. The rearrangement joins TRBV15 to TRBJ1-1; possible D gene TRBD1, 5 bases. Germline assignment: CDR1 LNHNV and CDR2 YYDKDF (reference sequence). V was shortened by 3 bases and J by 1 base, with 9 bases between the two germline ends. This CDR3 is built from 14 residues. Filled out from reference TRBV15 and TRBJ1-1, the complete variable domain reads DAMVIQNPRYQVTQFGKPVTLSCSQTLNHNVMYWYQQKSSQAPKLLFHYYDKDFNNEADTPDNFQSRRPNTSFCFLDIRSPGLGDTAMYLCATSRPRENTEAFFGQGTRLTVV.